The subject of this entry is one T cell receptor (beta chain). Its antigen is currently unknown. The planned depth of sequencing spanned 1 in 200,000 to 1 in 1 million T cells. Measured with immunoSEQ multiplex PCR; TCRdb has only the in-frame clones, and not every one. This repertoire shows about 130,000 clones, about 80% found once; its top ten account for around 13%. This record belongs to a study of cytotoxic CD8 clonotypes in ibrutinib-treated CLL. V gave up 2 bases and J gave up 3 bases; unmatched junction bases: 8. CDR1 is SGHAT and CDR2 is FQNNGV in the germline V gene. The CDR3 spans 17 residues. Study results and limitations: The study sampled sustained-remission and progressing patients at different times. Ibrutinib response saw clonality rise, and progression saw it return toward baseline.

The chain is built from TRBV11-2 and TRBJ2-3, with TRBD2 matching 10 bases. This material consisted of PBMCs, taken after 12 months of ibrutinib treatment. This TCR was recovered from a human donor with chronic lymphocytic leukemia. The CDR3 DNA is TGTGCCAGCAGCTTACGCCCAAGCGGGAGGGAGACAGATACGCAGTATTTT. Translation: CASSLRPSGRETDTQYF.